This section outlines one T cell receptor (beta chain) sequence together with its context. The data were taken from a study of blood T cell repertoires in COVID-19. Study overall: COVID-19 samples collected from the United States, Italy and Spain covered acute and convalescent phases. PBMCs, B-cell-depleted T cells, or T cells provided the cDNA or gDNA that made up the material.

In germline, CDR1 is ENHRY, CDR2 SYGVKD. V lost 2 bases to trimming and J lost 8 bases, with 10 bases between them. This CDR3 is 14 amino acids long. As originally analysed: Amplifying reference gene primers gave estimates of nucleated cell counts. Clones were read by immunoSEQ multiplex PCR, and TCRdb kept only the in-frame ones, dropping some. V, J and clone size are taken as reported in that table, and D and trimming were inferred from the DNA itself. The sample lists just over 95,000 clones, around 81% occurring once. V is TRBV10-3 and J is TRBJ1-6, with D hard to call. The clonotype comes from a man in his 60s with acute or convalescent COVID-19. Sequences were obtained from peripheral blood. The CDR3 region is CAISETRVDSPLHF. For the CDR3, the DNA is TGTGCCATCAGTGAGACACGGGTCGATTCACCCCTCCACTTT.